This TCR beta chain is from a study of cytotoxic CD8 clonotypes in ibrutinib-treated CLL. Sequencing was performed with immunoSEQ multiplex PCR; in TCRdb, only in-frame clones are kept and a portion is missing. The sample carries more than 85,000 clones, around 77% recorded once. The CDR3 consists of 13 residues. Germline CDR1 reads SGHRS; CDR2 reads YFSETQ. Trimming removed 0 bases at V and 0 bases at J, with 2 bases between. This chain uses TRBV5-1 with TRBJ2-3; D is unclear. This specimen was PBMCs, taken after 24 months of ibrutinib treatment. The receptor comes from a human donor with chronic lymphocytic leukemia. CDR3 in amino acids: CASSLDSTDTQYF. CDR3 nucleotide sequence: TGCGCCAGCAGCTTGGATAGCACAGATACGCAGTATTTT.